This TCR beta chain was retrieved from a study of shared T cell receptors in the human thymus listed by TCRdb under 2021. Some background on the complete study: The study investigated the way shared, self-reactive T-cell receptor alpha chains are produced in the human thymus.

To prepare the library, the immunoSEQ multiplex PCR assay was applied. What TCRdb holds here is the immuneACCESS table cut down to in-frame rearrangements. Part of the clones is not present; checked against another copy, under half of the missing clones reflect an unresolved V gene, and the others are unexplained. The sample yields hundreds of thousands of clones; 87% were counted once. 0.009% to 0.0095% of the sample is taken by the ten largest. For this chain, trimming is 5 bases at the V end and 8 bases at the J end, and the number of junction bases without a gene match is 3. There are 12 amino acids in the CDR3, from cysteine to phenylalanine inclusive. Kept here is only the CDR3 DNA, which spans 36 bases and is read in frame from base 1. The germline V gene encodes CDR1 SEHNR and CDR2 FQNEAQ (reference sequence). As for this clone: Its recognized antigen is unknown. Per-base qualities were not stored, and no clone one base away is much larger.

The same specimen was also included in a second study, on human thymus T cells. The second study reports: In Finland, the donors were immunologically healthy infants who were having open corrective cardiac surgery for congenital heart defects. Thymus tissue was collected as surgical resects that were removed during corrective cardiac surgery. Both the thymic and the peripheral blood repertoires appeared to show biased V and J gene segment usage. Highly overlapping thymic TCR repertoires among unrelated individuals were reported in the related research. The study characterized TCR alpha and beta repertoires from under 10 infant thymus samples and a few related peripheral blood samples. Donor ages ranged from about 7 to 250 days, and the cohort comprised six male and two female infants. Thymocytes were released mechanically from tissue and stored at -70 °C as pellets of roughly 8.5-32 million cells. A QIAsymphony instrument was used to extract genomic DNA from the frozen cell pellets. The immunoSEQ multiplex PCR assay was used to amplify the TCRB and TCRAD loci from a standardized amount of quality-controlled genomic DNA. The amplicons covered the V(D)J region and were long enough to include the CDR3 and to identify the V and J genes. The amplicons were sequenced on an Illumina platform via the commercial immunoSEQ service. Primer bias and sequencing errors were corrected as previously described, and TCRAD and TCRB definitions were based on the IMGT database. Repertoires were analysed with immunoSEQ Analyzer 3.0 and VDJTools, covering basic statistics, V/J segment usage, diversity estimates, rarefaction and pairwise overlap. Chao1, ChaoE, Efron-Thisted, Shannon and inverse Simpson indices were used to estimate diversity, which was also estimated on datasets down-sampled to the smallest sample. Repertoire overlap used strict matching of CDR3 nucleotide sequence, V gene and J gene, with Jaccard-based multidimensional scaling clustering. On average, around 810,000 unique TCRB clonotypes were obtained from thymus samples, compared with some 84,000 from blood samples.

This TCR was recovered from a boy younger than two with a congenital heart defect. Donor details come from another sample of the same person, matched by shared clones. The chain joins TRBV7-9 to TRBJ1-2; 9 central nucleotides agree with TRBD1. What was sequenced was thymocytes. The CDR3 in this case is CASSETGGGYTF. The DNA sequence follows: TGTGCCAGCAGCGAGACAGGGGGAGGCTACACCTTC.